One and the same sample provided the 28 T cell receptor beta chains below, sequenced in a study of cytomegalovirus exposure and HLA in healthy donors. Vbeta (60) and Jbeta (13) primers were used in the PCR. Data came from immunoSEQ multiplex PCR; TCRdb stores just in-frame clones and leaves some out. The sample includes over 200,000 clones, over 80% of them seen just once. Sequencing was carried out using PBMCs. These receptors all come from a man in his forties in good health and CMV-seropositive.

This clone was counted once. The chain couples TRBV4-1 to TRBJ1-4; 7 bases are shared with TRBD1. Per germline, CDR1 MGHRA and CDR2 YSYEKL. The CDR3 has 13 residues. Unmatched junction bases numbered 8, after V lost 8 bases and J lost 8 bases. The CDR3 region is CASSRGQFEKLFF. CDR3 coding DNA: TGCGCCAGCTCTCGGGGACAGTTCGAAAAACTGTTTTTT.

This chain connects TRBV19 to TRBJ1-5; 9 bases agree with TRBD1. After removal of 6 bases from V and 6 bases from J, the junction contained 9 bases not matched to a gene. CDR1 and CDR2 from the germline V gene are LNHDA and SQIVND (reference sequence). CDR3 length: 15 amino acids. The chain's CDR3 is CASRLSGQGIQPQHF. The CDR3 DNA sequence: TGTGCCAGTAGACTATCAGGACAGGGGATTCAGCCCCAGCATTTT.

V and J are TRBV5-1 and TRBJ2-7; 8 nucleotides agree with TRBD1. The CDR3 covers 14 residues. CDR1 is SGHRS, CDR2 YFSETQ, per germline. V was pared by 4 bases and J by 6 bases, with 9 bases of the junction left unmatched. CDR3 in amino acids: CASSRMDREGEQYF. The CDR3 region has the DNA TGCGCCAGCAGCCGCATGGACAGGGAAGGCGAGCAGTACTTC.

In nucleotides, the CDR3 is TGTGCCAGCAGCTTACCCGCGGGGATCTCTGGAAACACCATATATTTT. It encodes CASSLPAGISGNTIYF. J is TRBJ1-3 and V is TRBV7-9; D gene unclear. The CDR3 runs 16 residues. V was trimmed by 2 bases and J by 0 bases, leaving 11 bases between them. Germline CDR1 reads SEHNR; CDR2 reads FQNEAQ (reference sequence).

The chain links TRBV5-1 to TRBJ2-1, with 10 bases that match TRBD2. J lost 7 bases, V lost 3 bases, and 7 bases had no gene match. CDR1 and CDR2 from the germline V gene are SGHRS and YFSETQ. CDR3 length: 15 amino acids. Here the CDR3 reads CASSSLAGDLNEQFF. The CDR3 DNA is TGCGCCAGCAGCTCCCTAGCGGGAGACTTGAATGAGCAGTTCTTC.

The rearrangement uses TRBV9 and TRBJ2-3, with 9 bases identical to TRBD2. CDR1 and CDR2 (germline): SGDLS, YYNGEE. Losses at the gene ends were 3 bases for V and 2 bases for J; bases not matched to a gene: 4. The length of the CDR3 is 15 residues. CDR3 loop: CASSASGRTTDTQYF. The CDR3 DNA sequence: TGTGCCAGCAGCGCCAGCGGGAGGACCACAGATACGCAGTATTTT.

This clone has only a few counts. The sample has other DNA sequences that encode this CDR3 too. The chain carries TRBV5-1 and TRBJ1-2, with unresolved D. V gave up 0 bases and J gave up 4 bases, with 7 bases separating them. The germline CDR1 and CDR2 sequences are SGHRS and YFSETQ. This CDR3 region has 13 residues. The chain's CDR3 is CASSLDRGYGYTF. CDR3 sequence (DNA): TGCGCCAGCAGCTTGGACCGGGGCTATGGCTACACCTTC.

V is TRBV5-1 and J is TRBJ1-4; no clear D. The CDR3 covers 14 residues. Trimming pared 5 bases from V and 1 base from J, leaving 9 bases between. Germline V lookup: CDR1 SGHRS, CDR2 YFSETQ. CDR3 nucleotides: TGCGCCAGCAGGGGAGCGGGAACTAATGAAAAACTGTTTTTT. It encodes CASRGAGTNEKLFF.

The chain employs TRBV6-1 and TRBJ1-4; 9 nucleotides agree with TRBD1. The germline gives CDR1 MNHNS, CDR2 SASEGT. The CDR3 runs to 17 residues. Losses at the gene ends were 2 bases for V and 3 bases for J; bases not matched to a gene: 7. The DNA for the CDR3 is TGTGCCAGCAGTGAACGGACAGGGGCTCCCTCTAATGAAAAACTGTTTTTT. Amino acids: CASSERTGAPSNEKLFF.

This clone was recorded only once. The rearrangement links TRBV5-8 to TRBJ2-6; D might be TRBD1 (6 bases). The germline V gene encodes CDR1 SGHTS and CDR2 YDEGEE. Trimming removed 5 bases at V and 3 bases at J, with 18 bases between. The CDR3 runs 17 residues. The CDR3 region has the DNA TGTGCCAGCAGTCGACAGGCCTCGGGGAGTGGGGCCAACGTCCTGACTTTC. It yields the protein CASSRQASGSGANVLTF.

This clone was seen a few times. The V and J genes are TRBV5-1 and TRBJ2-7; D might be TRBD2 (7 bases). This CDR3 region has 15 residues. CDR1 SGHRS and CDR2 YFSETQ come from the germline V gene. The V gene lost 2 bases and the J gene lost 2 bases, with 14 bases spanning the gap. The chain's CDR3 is CASSFLGGATYEQYF. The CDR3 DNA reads TGCGCCAGCAGCTTCCTGGGGGGGGCAACCTACGAGCAGTACTTC.

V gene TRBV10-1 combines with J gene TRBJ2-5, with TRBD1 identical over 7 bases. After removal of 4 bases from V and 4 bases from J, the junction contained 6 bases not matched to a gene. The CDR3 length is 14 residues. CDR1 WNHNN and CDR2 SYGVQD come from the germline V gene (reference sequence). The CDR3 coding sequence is TGCGCCAGCAGTGCCGAGGGACAGCTAGAGACCCAGTACTTC. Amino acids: CASSAEGQLETQYF.

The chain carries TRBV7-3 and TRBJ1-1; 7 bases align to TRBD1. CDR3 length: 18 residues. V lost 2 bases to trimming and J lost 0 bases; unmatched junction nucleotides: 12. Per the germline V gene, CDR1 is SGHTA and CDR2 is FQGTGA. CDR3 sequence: CASSLHTNRGIVNTEAFF. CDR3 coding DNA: TGTGCCAGCAGCTTACATACTAACAGGGGTATCGTGAACACTGAAGCTTTCTTT.

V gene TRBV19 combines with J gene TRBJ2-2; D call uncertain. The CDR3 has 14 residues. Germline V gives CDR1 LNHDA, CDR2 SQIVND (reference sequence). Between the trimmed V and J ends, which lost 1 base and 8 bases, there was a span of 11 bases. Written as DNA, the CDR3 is TGTGCCAGTAGTATAGTTGAGCGCCGGGGGGAGCTGTTTTTT. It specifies CASSIVERRGELFF.

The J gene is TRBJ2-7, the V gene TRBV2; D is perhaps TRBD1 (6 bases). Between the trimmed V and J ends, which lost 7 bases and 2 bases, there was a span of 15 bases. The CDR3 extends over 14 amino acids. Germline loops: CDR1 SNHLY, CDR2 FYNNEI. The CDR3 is CASTQGGGTYEQYV. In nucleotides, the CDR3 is TGTGCCAGCACCCAAGGGGGTGGGACCTACGAGCAGTACGTC.

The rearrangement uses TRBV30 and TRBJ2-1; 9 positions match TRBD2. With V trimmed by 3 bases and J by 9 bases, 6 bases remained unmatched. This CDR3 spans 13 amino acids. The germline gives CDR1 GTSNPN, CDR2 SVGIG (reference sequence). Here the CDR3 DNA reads TGTGCCTGGAGGGGCGGGAGGGCCAGTGAGCAGTTCTTC. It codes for CAWRGGRASEQFF. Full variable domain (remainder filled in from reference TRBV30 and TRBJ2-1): SQTIHQWPATLVQPVGSPLSLECTVEGTSNPNLYWYRQAAGRGLQLLFYSVGIGQISSEVPQNLSASRPQDRQFILSSKKLLLSDSGFYLCAWRGGRASEQFFGPGTRLTVL.

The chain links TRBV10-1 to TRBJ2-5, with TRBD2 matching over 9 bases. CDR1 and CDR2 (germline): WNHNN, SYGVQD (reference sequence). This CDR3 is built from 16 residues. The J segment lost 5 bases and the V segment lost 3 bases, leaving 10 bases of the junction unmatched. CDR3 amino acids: CASSDSPSGMTETQYF. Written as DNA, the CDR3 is TGCGCCAGCAGTGACAGTCCTAGCGGGATGACGGAGACCCAGTACTTC.

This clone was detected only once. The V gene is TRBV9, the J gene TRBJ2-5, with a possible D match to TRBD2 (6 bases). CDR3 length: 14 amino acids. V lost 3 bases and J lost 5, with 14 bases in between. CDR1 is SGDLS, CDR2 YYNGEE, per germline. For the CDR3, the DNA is TGTGCCAGCAGCGGCCGGGACCGGGGGGAGACCCAGTACTTC. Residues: CASSGRDRGETQYF.

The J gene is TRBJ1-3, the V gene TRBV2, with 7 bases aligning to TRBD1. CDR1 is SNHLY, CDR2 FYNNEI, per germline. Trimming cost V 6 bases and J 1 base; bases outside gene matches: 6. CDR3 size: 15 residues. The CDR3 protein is CASREEGASGNTIYF. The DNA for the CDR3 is TGTGCCAGCAGAGAGGAGGGGGCGTCTGGAAACACCATATATTTT.

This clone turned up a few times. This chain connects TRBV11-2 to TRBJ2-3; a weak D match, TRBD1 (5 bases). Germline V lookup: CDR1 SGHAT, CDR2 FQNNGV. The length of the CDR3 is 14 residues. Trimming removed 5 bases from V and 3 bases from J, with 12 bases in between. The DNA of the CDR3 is TGTGCCAGCAGCAAAAGCGCAGGGACAGATACGCAGTATTTT. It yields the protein CASSKSAGTDTQYF.

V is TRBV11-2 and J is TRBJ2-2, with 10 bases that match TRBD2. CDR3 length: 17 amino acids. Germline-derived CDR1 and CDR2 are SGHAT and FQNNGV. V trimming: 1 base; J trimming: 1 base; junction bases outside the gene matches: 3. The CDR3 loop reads CASSLVRLAGNTGELFF. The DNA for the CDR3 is TGTGCCAGCAGCTTAGTGAGACTAGCGGGGAACACCGGGGAGCTGTTTTTT.

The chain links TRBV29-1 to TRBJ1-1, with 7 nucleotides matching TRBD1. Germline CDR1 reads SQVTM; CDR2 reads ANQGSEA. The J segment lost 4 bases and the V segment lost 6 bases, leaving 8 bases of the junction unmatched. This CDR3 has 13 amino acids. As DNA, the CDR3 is TGCAGCGTAACCCAGGGGGAGAGCACTGAAGCTTTCTTT. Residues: CSVTQGESTEAFF.

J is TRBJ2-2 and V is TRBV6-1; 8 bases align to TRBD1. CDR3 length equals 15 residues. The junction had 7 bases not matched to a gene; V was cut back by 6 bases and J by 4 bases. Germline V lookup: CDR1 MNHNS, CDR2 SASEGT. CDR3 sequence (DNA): TGTGCCAGCAGACTTGGCAGGGGGCCCACCGGGGAGCTGTTTTTT. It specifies CASRLGRGPTGELFF.

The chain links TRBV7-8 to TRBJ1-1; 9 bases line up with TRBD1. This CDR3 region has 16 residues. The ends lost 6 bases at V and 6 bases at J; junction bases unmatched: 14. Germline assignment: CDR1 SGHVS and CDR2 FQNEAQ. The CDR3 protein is CASSLTGGLVFAEAFF. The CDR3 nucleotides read TGTGCCAGCAGTTTGACAGGGGGTTTAGTTTTCGCTGAAGCTTTCTTT.

CDR3: CSVPKREYPNEQFF. The DNA of the CDR3 is TGCAGCGTTCCAAAGCGGGAGTATCCCAATGAGCAGTTCTTC. The chain carries TRBV29-1 and TRBJ2-1, with 8 bases aligning to TRBD2. Looked up from germline, CDR1 is SQVTM and CDR2 is ANQGSEA. The CDR3 has 14 amino acids. The V segment lost 5 bases and the J segment 6 bases; nucleotides outside the gene matches: 9.

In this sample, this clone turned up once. CDR3 bases: TGTGCCAGCAGGGTATTATACGGGACAGCTGAAGCTTTCTTT. Amino acids: CASRVLYGTAEAFF. The rearrangement links TRBV5-4 to TRBJ1-1; TRBD1 matches 7 bases. The CDR3 covers 14 residues. The germline V gene has CDR1 SGHNT and CDR2 YYREEE (reference sequence). V shed 5 bases, J shed 6 bases, and the junction held 10 bases outside the gene matches.

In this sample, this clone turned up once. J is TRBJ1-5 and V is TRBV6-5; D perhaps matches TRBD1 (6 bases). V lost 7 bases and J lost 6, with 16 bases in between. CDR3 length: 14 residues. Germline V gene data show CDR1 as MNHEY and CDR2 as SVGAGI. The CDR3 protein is CASMGSGVGQPQHF. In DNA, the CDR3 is TGTGCCAGCATGGGCTCAGGGGTGGGTCAGCCCCAGCATTTT.

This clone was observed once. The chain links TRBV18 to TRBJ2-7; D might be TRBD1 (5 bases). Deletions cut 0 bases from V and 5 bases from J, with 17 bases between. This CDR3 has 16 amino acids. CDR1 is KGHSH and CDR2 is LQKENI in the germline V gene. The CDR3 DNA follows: TGTGCCAGCTCACCACCGGGTAGGGGAAGAGGAGACGAGCAGTACTTC. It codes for CASSPPGRGRGDEQYF.